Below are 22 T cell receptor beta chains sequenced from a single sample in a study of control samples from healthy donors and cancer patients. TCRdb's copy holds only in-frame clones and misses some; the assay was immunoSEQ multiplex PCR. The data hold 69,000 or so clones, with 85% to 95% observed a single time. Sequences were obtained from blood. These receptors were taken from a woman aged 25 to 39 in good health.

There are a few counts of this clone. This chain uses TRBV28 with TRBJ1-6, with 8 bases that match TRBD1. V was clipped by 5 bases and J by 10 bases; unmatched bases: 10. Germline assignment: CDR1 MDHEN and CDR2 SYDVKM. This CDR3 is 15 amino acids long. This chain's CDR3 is CASSPPGGQGSPLHF. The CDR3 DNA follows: TGTGCCAGCAGTCCCCCAGGGGGCCAGGGCTCACCCCTCCACTTT.

The CDR3 region is CASSQDRSPLHF. In nucleotides, the CDR3 is TGCGCCAGCAGCCAAGACAGGTCACCCCTCCACTTT. The chain joins TRBV4-1 to TRBJ1-6; D not resolved. Germline lookup yields CDR1 MGHRA and CDR2 YSYEKL. Trimming cost V 0 bases and J 10 bases, with 4 bases left between them. The CDR3 contains 12 residues.

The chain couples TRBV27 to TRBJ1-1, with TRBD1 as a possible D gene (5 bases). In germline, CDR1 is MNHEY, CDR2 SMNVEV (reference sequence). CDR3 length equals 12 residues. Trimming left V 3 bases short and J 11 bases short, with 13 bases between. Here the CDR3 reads CASSFQGREAFF. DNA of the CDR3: TGTGCCAGCAGTTTCCAGGGTCGTGAGGCTTTCTTT.

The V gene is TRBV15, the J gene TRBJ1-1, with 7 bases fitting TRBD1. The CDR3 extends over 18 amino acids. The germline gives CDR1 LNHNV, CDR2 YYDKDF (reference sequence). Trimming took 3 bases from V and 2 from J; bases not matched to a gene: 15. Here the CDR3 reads CATSSPIYRGLFNTEAFF. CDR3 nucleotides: TGTGCCACCAGCAGCCCTATCTACAGGGGTTTATTTAACACTGAAGCTTTCTTT.

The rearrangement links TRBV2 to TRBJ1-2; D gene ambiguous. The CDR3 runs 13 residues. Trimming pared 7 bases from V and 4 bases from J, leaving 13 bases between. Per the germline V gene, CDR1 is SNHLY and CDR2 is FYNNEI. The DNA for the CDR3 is TGTGCCAGCAAAGGCCCCGCTATCTATGGCTACACCTTC. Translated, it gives CASKGPAIYGYTF.

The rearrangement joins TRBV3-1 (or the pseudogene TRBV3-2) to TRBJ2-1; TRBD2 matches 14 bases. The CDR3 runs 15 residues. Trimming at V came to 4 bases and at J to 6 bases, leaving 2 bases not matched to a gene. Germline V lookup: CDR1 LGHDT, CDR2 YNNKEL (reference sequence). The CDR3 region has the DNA TGTGCCAGCAGCCGGACTAGCGGGGGGTCCAATGAGCAGTTCTTC. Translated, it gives CASSRTSGGSNEQFF.

The CDR3: CASSLGPSYGYTF. The CDR3 bases are TGTGCCAGCAGCTTAGGGCCGAGCTATGGCTACACCTTC. The rearrangement uses TRBV7-2 and TRBJ1-2; D uncertain. V gave up 1 base and J gave up 4 bases, with 7 bases separating them. Germline-derived CDR1 and CDR2 are SGHTA and FQGNSA. The CDR3 sequence is 13 residues long.

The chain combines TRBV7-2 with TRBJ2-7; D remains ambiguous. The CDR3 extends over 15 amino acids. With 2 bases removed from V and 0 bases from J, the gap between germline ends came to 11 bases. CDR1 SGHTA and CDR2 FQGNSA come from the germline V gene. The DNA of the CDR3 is TGTGCCAGCAGCTTAAGTCGCTTGAGCTCCTACGAGCAGTACTTC. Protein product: CASSLSRLSSYEQYF.

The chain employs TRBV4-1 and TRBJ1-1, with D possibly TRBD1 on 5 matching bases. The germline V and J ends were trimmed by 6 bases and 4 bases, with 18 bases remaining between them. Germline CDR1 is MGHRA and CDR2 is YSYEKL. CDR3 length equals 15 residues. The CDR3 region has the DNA TGCGCCAGCAGACCTCGACAGACTATAGGCACTGAAGCTTTCTTT. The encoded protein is CASRPRQTIGTEAFF.

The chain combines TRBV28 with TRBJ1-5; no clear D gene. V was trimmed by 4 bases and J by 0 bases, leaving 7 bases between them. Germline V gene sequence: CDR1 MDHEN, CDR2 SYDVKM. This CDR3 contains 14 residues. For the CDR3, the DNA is TGTGCCAGCAGTTGGATGCATAGCAATCAGCCCCAGCATTTT. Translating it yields CASSWMHSNQPQHF.

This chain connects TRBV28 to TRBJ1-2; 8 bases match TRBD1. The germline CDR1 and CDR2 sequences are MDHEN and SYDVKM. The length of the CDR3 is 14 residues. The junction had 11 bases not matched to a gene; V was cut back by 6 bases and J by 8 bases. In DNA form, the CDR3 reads TGTGCCAGCAGCGCGACAGGGGACGGTCGGGGCTACACCTTC. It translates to CASSATGDGRGYTF.

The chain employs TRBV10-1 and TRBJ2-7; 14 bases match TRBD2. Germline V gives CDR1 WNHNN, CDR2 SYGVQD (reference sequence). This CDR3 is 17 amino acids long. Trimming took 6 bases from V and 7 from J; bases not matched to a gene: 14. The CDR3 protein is CASSPGTSGGPAGEQYF. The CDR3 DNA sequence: TGCGCCAGCAGCCCCGGGACTAGCGGGGGCCCGGCGGGGGAGCAGTACTTC.

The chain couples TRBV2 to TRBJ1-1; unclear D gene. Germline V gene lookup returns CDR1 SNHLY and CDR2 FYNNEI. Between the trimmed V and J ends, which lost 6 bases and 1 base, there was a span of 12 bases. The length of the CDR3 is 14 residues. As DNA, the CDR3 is TGTGCCAGCAGGGCCATAGACACGAACACTGAAGCTTTCTTT. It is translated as CASRAIDTNTEAFF.

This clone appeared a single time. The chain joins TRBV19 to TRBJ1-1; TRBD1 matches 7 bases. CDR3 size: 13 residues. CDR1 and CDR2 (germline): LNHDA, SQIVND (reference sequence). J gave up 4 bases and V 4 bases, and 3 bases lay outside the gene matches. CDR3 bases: TGTGCCAGTAGTACCGACAGGGTCACTGAAGCTTTCTTT. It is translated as CASSTDRVTEAFF. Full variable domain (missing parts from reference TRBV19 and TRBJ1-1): DGGITQSPKYLFRKEGQNVTLSCEQNLNHDAMYWYRQDPGQGLRLIYYSQIVNDFQKGDIAEGYSVSREKKESFPLTVTSAQKNPTAFYLCASSTDRVTEAFFGQGTRLTVV.

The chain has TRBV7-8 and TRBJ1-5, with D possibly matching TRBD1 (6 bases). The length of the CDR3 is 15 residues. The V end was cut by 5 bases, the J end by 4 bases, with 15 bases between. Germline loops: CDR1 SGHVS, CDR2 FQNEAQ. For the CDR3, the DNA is TGTGCCAGCAGCGCCTCATATGGGACAAATCAGCCCCAGCATTTT. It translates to CASSASYGTNQPQHF.

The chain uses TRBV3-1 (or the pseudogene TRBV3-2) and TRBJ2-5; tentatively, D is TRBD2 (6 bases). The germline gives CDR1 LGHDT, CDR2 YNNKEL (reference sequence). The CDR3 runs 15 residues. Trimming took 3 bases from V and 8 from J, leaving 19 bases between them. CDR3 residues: CASSQDYRKENTQYF. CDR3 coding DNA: TGTGCCAGCAGCCAGGACTACCGCAAGGAGAATACCCAGTACTTC.

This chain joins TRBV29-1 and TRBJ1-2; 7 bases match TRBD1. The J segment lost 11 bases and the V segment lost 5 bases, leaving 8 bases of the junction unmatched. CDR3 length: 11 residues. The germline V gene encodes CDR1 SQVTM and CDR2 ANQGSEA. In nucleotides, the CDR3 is TGCAGCGTTAGCGGGACAGAGTCTTACACCTTC. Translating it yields CSVSGTESYTF.

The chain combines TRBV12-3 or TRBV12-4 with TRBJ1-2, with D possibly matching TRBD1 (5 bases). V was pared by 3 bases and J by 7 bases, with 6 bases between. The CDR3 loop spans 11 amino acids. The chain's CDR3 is CASSFQGGYTF. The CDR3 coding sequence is TGTGCCAGCAGTTTCCAGGGTGGCTACACCTTC.

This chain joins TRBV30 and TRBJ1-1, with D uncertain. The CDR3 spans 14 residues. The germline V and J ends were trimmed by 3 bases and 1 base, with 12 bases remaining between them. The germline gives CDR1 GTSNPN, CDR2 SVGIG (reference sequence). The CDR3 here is CAWSENTANTEAFF. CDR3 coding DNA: TGTGCCTGGAGCGAGAACACGGCGAACACTGAAGCTTTCTTT.

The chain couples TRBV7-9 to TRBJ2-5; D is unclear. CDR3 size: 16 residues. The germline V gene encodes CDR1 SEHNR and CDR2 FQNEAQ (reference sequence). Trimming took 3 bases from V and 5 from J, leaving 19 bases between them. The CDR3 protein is CASSFSPGPYRETQYF. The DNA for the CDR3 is TGTGCCAGCAGCTTCTCACCAGGACCGTATCGGGAGACCCAGTACTTC.

CDR3 DNA: TGTGCCAGCAGTACGATCTCTGGAAACACCATATATTTT. As protein: CASSTISGNTIYF. The genes are TRBV27 and TRBJ1-3; D is uncertain. The germline V and J ends were trimmed by 5 bases and 0 bases, with 5 bases remaining between them. The germline CDR1 and CDR2 sequences are MNHEY and SMNVEV (reference sequence). CDR3 length equals 13 residues.

The CDR3 DNA sequence: TGTGCCAGCAGCGGGACCTCGGGGACGCAGTATGGCTACACCTTC. Protein sequence: CASSGTSGTQYGYTF. The chain is built from TRBV7-9 and TRBJ1-2; weak D call: TRBD1 (5 bases). The CDR3 contains 15 residues. Germline-derived CDR1 and CDR2 are SEHNR and FQNEAQ (reference sequence). V lost 5 bases and J lost 5, with 18 bases in between.